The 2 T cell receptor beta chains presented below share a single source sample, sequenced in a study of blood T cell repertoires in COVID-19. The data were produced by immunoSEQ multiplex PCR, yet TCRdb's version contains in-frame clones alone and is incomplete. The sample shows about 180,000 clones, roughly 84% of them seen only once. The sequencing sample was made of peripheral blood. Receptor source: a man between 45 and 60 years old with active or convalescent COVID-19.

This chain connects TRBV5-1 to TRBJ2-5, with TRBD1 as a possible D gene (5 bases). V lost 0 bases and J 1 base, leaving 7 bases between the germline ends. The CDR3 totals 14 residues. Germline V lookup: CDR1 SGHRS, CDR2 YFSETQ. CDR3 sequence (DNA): TGCGCCAGCAGCTTGGACAGGACCCAAGAGACCCAGTACTTC. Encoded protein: CASSLDRTQETQYF.

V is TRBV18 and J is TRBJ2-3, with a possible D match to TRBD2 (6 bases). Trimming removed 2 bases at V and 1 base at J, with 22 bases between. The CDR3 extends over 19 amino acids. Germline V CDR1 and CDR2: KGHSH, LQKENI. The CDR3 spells CASSPLPGVLSLGTDTQYF. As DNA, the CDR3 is TGTGCCAGCTCACCATTGCCGGGAGTTCTATCGCTAGGCACAGATACGCAGTATTTT.